These 13 T cell receptor beta chains came from one sample sequenced in a study of response to subunit inactivated influenza vaccine. In TCRdb, the RT-PCR reads were re-called with MiXCR into one record per CDR3 protein. The sample holds 500,000 to 600,000 distinct CDR3 sequences, 10% to 15% seen once. Specimen: PBMCs from blood, collected on the day of vaccination. Receptors were obtained from a man aged 45-60 years who received an inactivated influenza vaccine.

This clonotype was counted ten times or more. The genes are TRBV16 and TRBJ1-5, with D possibly matching TRBD1 (5 bases). Germline loops: CDR1 KGHSY, CDR2 FQNENV. The V end was cut by 4 bases, the J end by 1 base, with 17 bases between. This CDR3 spans 17 amino acids. The CDR3 nucleotides read TGTGCCAGCAGCCGGTTTGGTGGGGCTGTAAGCAATCAGCCCCAGCATTTT. Protein sequence: CASSRFGGAVSNQPQHF.

This clonotype was recorded many times. This CDR3 reads CSAATGGVNEQYF. In DNA, the CDR3 is TGCAGCGCCGCGACAGGGGGCGTGAACGAGCAGTACTTC. The chain couples TRBV29-1 to TRBJ2-7; 10 positions match TRBD1. V was pared by 7 bases and J by 5 bases, with 8 bases of the junction left unmatched. This CDR3 spans 13 amino acids. Germline CDR1 and CDR2: SQVTM and ANQGSEA.

V and J are TRBV2 and TRBJ1-2, with 9 bases that match TRBD1. The CDR3 extends over 15 amino acids. Looked up from germline, CDR1 is SNHLY and CDR2 is FYNNEI. The CDR3 sequence is CVLTDLQGANYGYTF. Written as DNA, the CDR3 is TGTGTCCTAACGGATTTACAGGGGGCGAACTATGGCTACACCTTC.

This clonotype was recorded at least ten times. This chain uses TRBV7-8 with TRBJ1-5; D ambiguous. The CDR3 loop spans 16 amino acids. Trimming pared 1 base from V and 7 bases from J, leaving 17 bases between. Per germline, CDR1 SGHVS and CDR2 FQNEAQ. The CDR3 spells CASSLESAYPGQPQHF. CDR3 coding DNA: TGTGCCAGCAGCTTAGAGTCGGCCTATCCTGGACAGCCCCAGCATTTT.

The chain uses TRBV18 and TRBJ2-1, with TRBD1 identical over 7 bases. After removal of 3 bases from V and 15 bases from J, the junction contained 14 bases not matched to a gene. The length of the CDR3 is 14 residues. In germline, CDR1 is KGHSH, CDR2 LQKENI. CDR3: CASSPNRQGTSWFF. The DNA of the CDR3 is TGTGCCAGCTCACCGAATCGACAGGGAACTTCATGGTTCTTC.

This clonotype occurred a few times. This chain links TRBV20-1 with TRBJ2-7; D might be TRBD1 (5 bases). Trimming left V 4 bases short and J 0 bases short, with 10 bases between. The CDR3 has 13 amino acids. The germline V gene has CDR1 DFQATT and CDR2 SNEGSKA (reference sequence). The CDR3: CSAMLGASYEQYF. The DNA for the CDR3 is TGCAGTGCTATGCTTGGGGCCTCCTACGAGCAGTACTTC.

The chain recombines TRBV4-1 with TRBJ2-6; TRBD1 is a possible D gene (5 bases). Germline V gene data show CDR1 as MGHRA and CDR2 as YSYEKL. The CDR3 runs 16 residues. Trimming cost V 0 bases and J 3 bases, with 9 bases left between them. In DNA form, the CDR3 reads TGCGCCAGCAGCCAAGACAGGGTAGTTGGGGCCAACGTCCTGACTTTC. Translating it yields CASSQDRVVGANVLTF.

This clonotype showed up just a few times. V and J are TRBV20-1 and TRBJ2-3; tentative D call: TRBD2 (6 bases). Germline V gene sequence: CDR1 DFQATT, CDR2 SNEGSKA (reference sequence). The V end lost 4 bases, the J end lost 4 bases, and 12 bases lay between the germline ends. The CDR3 totals 13 residues. The CDR3 nucleotides read TGCAGTGCTAAACGGGAGTATGCAGATACGCAGTATTTT. It codes for CSAKREYADTQYF.

In this sample, this clonotype turned up many times. The CDR3 coding sequence is TGTGCCAGCAGCGCCCACATCGCTTCTAGCACAGATACGCAGTATTTT. Translated, it gives CASSAHIASSTDTQYF. V and J are TRBV9 and TRBJ2-3, with D unclear. Germline CDR1 SGDLS, CDR2 YYNGEE. V was trimmed by 3 bases and J by 0 bases, leaving 14 bases between them. This CDR3 region has 16 residues.

This clonotype was seen repeatedly, ten times or more. The chain joins TRBV9 to TRBJ2-1; no reliable D call. The V gene's germline CDR1 is SGDLS and CDR2 YYNGEE. V shed 4 bases and J shed 7 bases, with 6 bases lying between them. CDR3 length: 11 amino acids. The DNA for the CDR3 is TGTGCCAGCAGCATTAGGAATGAGCAGTTCTTC. Protein: CASSIRNEQFF.

This rearrangement joins TRBV6-2 or TRBV6-3 to TRBJ2-1; D might be TRBD2 (6 bases). The CDR3 totals 16 residues. The V end was cut by 0 bases, the J end by 4 bases, with 13 bases between. Germline V gene sequence: CDR1 MNHEY, CDR2 SVGEGT. CDR3 in amino acids: CASSYSKSGGYNEQFF. The CDR3 DNA is TGTGCCAGCAGTTACTCGAAGTCCGGGGGTTACAATGAGCAGTTCTTC.

This clonotype has more than one count but fewer than ten. The chain combines TRBV7-2 with TRBJ2-3, with TRBD2 matching over 8 bases. The CDR3 runs 16 residues. Germline trimming cut 5 bases from V and 5 bases from J; bases unmatched to any gene: 12. The germline CDR1 and CDR2 sequences are SGHTA and FQGNSA. CDR3 loop: CASSKMVAGIRDTQYF. CDR3 DNA sequence: TGTGCCAGCAGCAAGATGGTAGCGGGGATTCGAGATACGCAGTATTTT. Using reference TRBV7-2 and TRBJ2-3 for the parts outside the CDR3, the full variable domain is GAGVSQSPSNKVTEKGKDVELRCDPISGHTALYWYRQSLGQGLEFLIYFQGNSAPDKSGLPSDRFSAERTGGSVSTLTIQRTQQEDSAVYLCASSKMVAGIRDTQYFGPGTRLTVL.

A few counts support this clonotype. The chain employs TRBV18 and TRBJ2-2; D tentatively reads TRBD1 or TRBD2 (5 bases each). V lost 3 bases and J lost 0, with 11 bases in between. The length of the CDR3 is 16 residues. CDR1 KGHSH and CDR2 LQKENI come from the germline V gene. The DNA for the CDR3 is TGTGCCAGCTCACCGCCTTGGGGGTCGAACACCGGGGAGCTGTTTTTT. Encoded protein: CASSPPWGSNTGELFF.